One sample yielded the 18 T cell receptor beta chains listed below, sequenced in a study of T cells in tuberculosis. Here immunoSEQ multiplex PCR was the method, and the copy in TCRdb shows in-frame clones only, minus some. Found here are 30,000 to 40,000 clones, under 98% of them singletons; the top ten hold roughly 5.7%. Sequencing input: PBMCs. These receptors all come from a donor between 5 and 29 years old with latent tuberculosis or without tuberculosis infection.

The chain couples TRBV5-1 to TRBJ2-7, with 7 bases identical to TRBD1. J gave up 7 bases and V 4 bases, and 17 bases lay outside the gene matches. The CDR3 totals 16 residues. Germline V gene lookup returns CDR1 SGHRS and CDR2 YFSETQ. The CDR3 nucleotides are TGCGCCAGCAGCCCGGCGAAGGACAGGCATCTTCGGGAGCAGTACTTC. It specifies CASSPAKDRHLREQYF.

CDR3 nucleotides: TGTGCCAGCAGCCCAGGGACTAAGAGGGCCGGGGAGCTGTTTTTT. Translated: CASSPGTKRAGELFF. This chain links TRBV5-6 with TRBJ2-2, with 7 bases fitting TRBD2. From germline, CDR1 is SGHDT and CDR2 YYEEEE. V gave up 4 bases and J gave up 6 bases; unmatched junction bases: 9. The CDR3 contains 15 residues.

The chain carries TRBV13 and TRBJ1-1; the D gene is possibly TRBD1 (5 bases). The CDR3 covers 15 residues. V was trimmed by 5 bases and J by 0 bases, leaving 13 bases between them. Germline CDR1 reads PRHDT; CDR2 reads FYEKMQ (reference sequence). The CDR3 DNA reads TGTGCCAGCAGCGCCGCTAGGGGCGTGAACACTGAAGCTTTCTTT. It yields the protein CASSAARGVNTEAFF.

V usage is TRBV5-1 and J usage is TRBJ2-1, with TRBD2 matching over 9 bases. Looked up from germline, CDR1 is SGHRS and CDR2 is YFSETQ. The V and J ends lost 2 bases and 5 bases, in that order; junction bases with no gene match: 5. The CDR3 totals 15 residues. CDR3 sequence: CASSFGSGSNNEQFF. DNA for the CDR3: TGCGCCAGCAGCTTTGGTAGCGGGAGTAACAATGAGCAGTTCTTC.

The V gene is TRBV7-2, the J gene TRBJ1-2; the D is unclear. With 1 base removed from V and 3 bases from J, the gap between germline ends came to 6 bases. The CDR3 sequence is 13 residues long. CDR1 is SGHTA, CDR2 FQGNSA, per germline. The CDR3 loop is CASSLGRDYGYTF. The CDR3 nucleotides read TGTGCCAGCAGCTTAGGACGGGACTATGGCTACACCTTC.

V and J are TRBV5-1 and TRBJ1-4, with TRBD1 as a possible D gene (6 bases). The germline V gene has CDR1 SGHRS and CDR2 YFSETQ. The CDR3 consists of 16 residues. V was shortened by 0 bases and J by 7 bases, with 16 bases between the two germline ends. The CDR3 protein is CASSLGDIRRGEKLFF. The CDR3 DNA reads as TGCGCCAGCAGCTTGGGGGACATCCGCCGAGGTGAAAAACTGTTTTTT.

The chain employs TRBV9 and TRBJ1-4; tentatively, D is TRBD1 (6 bases). V dropped 4 bases and J dropped 8 bases, with 15 bases sitting between them. In germline, CDR1 is SGDLS, CDR2 YYNGEE. There are 14 residues in the CDR3. The CDR3, as DNA: TGTGCCAGCAGCCCGGGGAGGGGGACGGAAAAACTGTTTTTT. Its protein is CASSPGRGTEKLFF.

The chain joins TRBV5-4 to TRBJ2-1, with 10 bases lining up with TRBD2. Germline V CDR1 and CDR2: SGHNT, YYREEE (reference sequence). Germline trimming cut 4 bases from V and 5 bases from J; bases unmatched to any gene: 6. The CDR3 extends over 15 amino acids. The CDR3 protein is CASSLGLAENNEQFF. DNA of the CDR3: TGTGCCAGCAGCCTAGGACTAGCGGAAAACAATGAGCAGTTCTTC.

V is TRBV9 and J is TRBJ1-2; D is possibly TRBD1 (6 bases). Trimming pared 5 bases from V and 6 bases from J, leaving 17 bases between. The CDR3 contains 14 residues. Germline assignment: CDR1 SGDLS and CDR2 YYNGEE. The CDR3 protein is CASSGTGRENGYTF. The CDR3 bases are TGTGCCAGCAGTGGAACAGGGAGGGAAAATGGCTACACCTTC.

Only one count was recorded for this clone. This chain connects TRBV19 to TRBJ2-7; possible D gene TRBD2, 5 bases. V lost 6 bases and J 3 bases, leaving 15 bases between the germline ends. Looked up from germline, CDR1 is LNHDA and CDR2 is SQIVND (reference sequence). This CDR3 has 14 residues. As DNA, the CDR3 is TGTGCCAGTAGCGGGGTAGCCGGGATCTACGAGCAGTACTTC. Encoded protein: CASSGVAGIYEQYF.

This rearrangement joins TRBV5-4 to TRBJ2-7; 9 bases are shared with TRBD1. The CDR3 has 15 amino acids. The J segment lost 5 bases and the V segment lost 0 bases, leaving 6 bases of the junction unmatched. Germline-derived CDR1 and CDR2 are SGHNT and YYREEE (reference sequence). DNA for the CDR3: TGTGCCAGCAGCTTGGTCACAGGGGGCTTCGACGAGCAGTACTTC. It translates to CASSLVTGGFDEQYF.

This chain joins TRBV2 and TRBJ2-5; the match to TRBD1 covers 9 bases. With 6 bases clipped from V and 4 bases from J, the junction kept 12 bases outside the gene matches. The CDR3 covers 16 residues. CDR1 SNHLY and CDR2 FYNNEI come from the germline V gene. In nucleotides, the CDR3 is TGTGCCAGCAGGGTAGGGTCGGGACAGGGAGGAGAGACCCAGTACTTC. Translating it yields CASRVGSGQGGETQYF.

The rearrangement joins TRBV6-5 to TRBJ2-3, with a tentative D call TRBD2 (5 bases). V lost 0 bases and J 11 bases, leaving 12 bases between the germline ends. Germline CDR1 MNHEY, CDR2 SVGAGI. The CDR3 runs to 13 residues. The CDR3 spells CASSYSRATQQYF. CDR3 sequence (DNA): TGTGCCAGCAGTTACTCGAGGGCCACGCAGCAGTATTTT.

V gene TRBV2 combines with J gene TRBJ2-5, with 7 bases fitting TRBD1. The ends lost 2 bases at V and 1 base at J; junction bases unmatched: 7. CDR3 length: 16 amino acids. Germline V gene sequence: CDR1 SNHLY, CDR2 FYNNEI. In DNA, the CDR3 is TGTGCCAGCAGTGAAAGGGGGCGGCGGTCCCAAGAGACCCAGTACTTC. Translation: CASSERGRRSQETQYF.

This clone was counted once. V is TRBV9 and J is TRBJ2-1, with TRBD1 as a possible D gene (5 bases). The CDR3 contains 13 residues. The ends were cut back, 1 base at V and 12 bases at J, with 14 bases in the middle. Looked up from germline, CDR1 is SGDLS and CDR2 is YYNGEE. The CDR3: CASSVSPSTGQFF. The CDR3, as DNA: TGTGCCAGCAGCGTATCCCCGAGTACAGGGCAGTTCTTC.

The chain carries TRBV28 and TRBJ2-3, with 8 bases matching TRBD1. The CDR3 totals 15 residues. Germline-derived CDR1 and CDR2 are MDHEN and SYDVKM. V lost 6 bases to trimming and J lost 4 bases; unmatched junction nucleotides: 9. The chain's CDR3 is CASSSGQGVADTQYF. CDR3 DNA: TGTGCCAGCAGCTCTGGACAGGGTGTGGCAGATACGCAGTATTTT.

The chain links TRBV6-4 to TRBJ2-1; 10 bases line up with TRBD2. The CDR3 length is 15 residues. Germline CDR1 MRHNA, CDR2 SNTAGT. The V gene end was trimmed by 2 bases and the J gene end by 6 bases; junction bases not matched to a gene: 4. The CDR3 spells CASSDLAGAANEQFF. CDR3 DNA sequence: TGTGCCAGCAGTGACCTAGCGGGAGCTGCCAATGAGCAGTTCTTC.

The chain carries TRBV5-1 and TRBJ2-5, with D possibly TRBD1 on 6 matching bases. Trimming cost V 4 bases and J 5 bases, with 15 bases left between them. The CDR3 runs 14 residues. In germline, CDR1 is SGHRS, CDR2 YFSETQ. The CDR3 nucleotides are TGCGCCAGCAGCACGGGGACATCCCAGGAGACCCAGTACTTC. Amino acids: CASSTGTSQETQYF.